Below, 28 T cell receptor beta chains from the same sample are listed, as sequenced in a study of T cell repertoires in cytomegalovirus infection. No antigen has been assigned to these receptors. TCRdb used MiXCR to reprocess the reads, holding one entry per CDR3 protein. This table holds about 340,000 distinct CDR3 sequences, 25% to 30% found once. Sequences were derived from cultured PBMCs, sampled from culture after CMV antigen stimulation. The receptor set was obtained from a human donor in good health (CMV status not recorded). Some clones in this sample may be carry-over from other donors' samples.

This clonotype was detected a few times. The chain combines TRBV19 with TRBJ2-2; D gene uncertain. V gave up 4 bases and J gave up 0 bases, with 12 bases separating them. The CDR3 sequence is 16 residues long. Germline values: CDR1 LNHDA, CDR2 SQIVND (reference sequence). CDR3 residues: CASSTGSSANTGELFF. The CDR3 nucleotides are TGTGCCAGTAGTACCGGAAGCTCTGCGAACACCGGGGAGCTGTTTTTT.

CDR3 in DNA: TGTGCCAGCAGCCCAGTGGGACAGGGTGGGACTGGCTACACCTTC. Its translation: CASSPVGQGGTGYTF. The chain joins TRBV7-8 to TRBJ1-2, with 9 bases identical to TRBD1. The length of the CDR3 is 15 residues. Germline V gives CDR1 SGHVS, CDR2 FQNEAQ. Trimming cost V 5 bases and J 7 bases; bases outside gene matches: 11.

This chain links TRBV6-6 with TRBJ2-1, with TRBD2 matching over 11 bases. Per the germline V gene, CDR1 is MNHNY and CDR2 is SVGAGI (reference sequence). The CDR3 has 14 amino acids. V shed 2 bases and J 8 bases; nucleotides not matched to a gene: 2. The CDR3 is CASSYLAGGDEQFF. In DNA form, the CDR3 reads TGTGCCAGCAGTTACCTAGCGGGAGGAGATGAGCAGTTCTTC.

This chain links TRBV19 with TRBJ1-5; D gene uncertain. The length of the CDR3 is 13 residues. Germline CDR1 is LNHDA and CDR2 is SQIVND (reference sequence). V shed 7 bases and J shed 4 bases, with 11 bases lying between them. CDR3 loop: CASNAVPNQPQHF. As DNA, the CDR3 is TGTGCCAGTAATGCAGTACCGAATCAGCCCCAGCATTTT.

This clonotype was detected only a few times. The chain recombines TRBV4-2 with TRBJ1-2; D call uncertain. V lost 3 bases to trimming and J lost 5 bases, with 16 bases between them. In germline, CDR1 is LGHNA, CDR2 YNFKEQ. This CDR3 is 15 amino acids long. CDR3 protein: CASSHEEDRGYGYTF. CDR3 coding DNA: TGTGCCAGCAGCCATGAGGAGGACCGTGGTTATGGCTACACCTTC.

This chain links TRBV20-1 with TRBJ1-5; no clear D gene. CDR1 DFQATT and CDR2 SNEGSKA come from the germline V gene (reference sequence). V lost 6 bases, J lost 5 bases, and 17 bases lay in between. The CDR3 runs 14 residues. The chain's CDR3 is CSATTHGRDQPQHF. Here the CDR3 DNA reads TGCAGTGCCACGACTCATGGGCGGGATCAGCCCCAGCATTTT.

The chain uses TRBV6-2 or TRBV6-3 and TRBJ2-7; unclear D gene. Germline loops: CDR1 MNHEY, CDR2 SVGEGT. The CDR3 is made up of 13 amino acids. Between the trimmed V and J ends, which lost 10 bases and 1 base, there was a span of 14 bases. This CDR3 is CAILQRSSYEQYF. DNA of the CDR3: TGTGCCATCCTTCAAAGAAGTTCCTACGAGCAGTACTTC.

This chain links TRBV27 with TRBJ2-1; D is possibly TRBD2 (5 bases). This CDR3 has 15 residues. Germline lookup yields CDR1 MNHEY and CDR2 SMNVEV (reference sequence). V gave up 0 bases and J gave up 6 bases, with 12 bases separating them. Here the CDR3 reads CASSLSRGVGNEQFF. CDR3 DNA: TGTGCCAGCAGTTTATCACGGGGTGTTGGCAATGAGCAGTTCTTC.

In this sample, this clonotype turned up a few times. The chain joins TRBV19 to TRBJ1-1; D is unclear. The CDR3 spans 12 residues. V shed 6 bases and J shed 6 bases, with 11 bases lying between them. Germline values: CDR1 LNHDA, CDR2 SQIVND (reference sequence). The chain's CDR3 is CASRGEASEAFF. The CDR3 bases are TGTGCCAGTAGGGGAGAGGCTTCTGAAGCTTTCTTT.

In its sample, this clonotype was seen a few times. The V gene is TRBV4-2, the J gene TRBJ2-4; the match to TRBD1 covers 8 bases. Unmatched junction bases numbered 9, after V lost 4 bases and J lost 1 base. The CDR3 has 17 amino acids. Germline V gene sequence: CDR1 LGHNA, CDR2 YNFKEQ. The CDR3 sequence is CASSLGTGQLAKNIQYF. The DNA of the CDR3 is TGTGCCAGCAGCCTGGGGACAGGACAACTGGCCAAAAACATTCAGTACTTC.

The CDR3, as DNA: TGTGCCAGCTCACGGGAATCCCAGCCCCAGCATTTT. It yields the protein CASSRESQPQHF. This sequence joins TRBV18 and TRBJ1-5; unclear D gene. The CDR3 runs 12 residues. Deletions cut 4 bases from V and 7 bases from J, with 8 bases between. CDR1 and CDR2 from the germline V gene are KGHSH and LQKENI. The variable domain in full, completed from reference TRBV18 and TRBJ1-5, reads NAGVMQNPRHLVRRRGQEARLRCSPMKGHSHVYWYRQLPEEGLKFMVYLQKENIIDESGMPKERFSAEFPKEGPSILRIQQVVRGDSAAYFCASSRESQPQHFGDGTRLSIL.

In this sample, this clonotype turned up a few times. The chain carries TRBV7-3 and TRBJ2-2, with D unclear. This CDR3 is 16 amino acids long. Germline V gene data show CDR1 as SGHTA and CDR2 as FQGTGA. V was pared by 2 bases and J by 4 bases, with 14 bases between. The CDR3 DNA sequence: TGTGCCAGCAGCTTAGAGTTAGGACCCAGCACCGGGGAGCTGTTTTTT. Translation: CASSLELGPSTGELFF.

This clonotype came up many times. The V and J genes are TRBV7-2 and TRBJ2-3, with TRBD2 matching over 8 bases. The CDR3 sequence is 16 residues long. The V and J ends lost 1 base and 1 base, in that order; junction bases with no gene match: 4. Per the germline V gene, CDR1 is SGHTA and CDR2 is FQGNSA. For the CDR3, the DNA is TGTGCCAGCAGCTTAGGCACTAGCGGCCGCACAGATACGCAGTATTTT. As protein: CASSLGTSGRTDTQYF. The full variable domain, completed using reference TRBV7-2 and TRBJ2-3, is GAGVSQSPSNKVTEKGKDVELRCDPISGHTALYWYRQSLGQGLEFLIYFQGNSAPDKSGLPSDRFSAERTGGSVSTLTIQRTQQEDSAVYLCASSLGTSGRTDTQYFGPGTRLTVL.

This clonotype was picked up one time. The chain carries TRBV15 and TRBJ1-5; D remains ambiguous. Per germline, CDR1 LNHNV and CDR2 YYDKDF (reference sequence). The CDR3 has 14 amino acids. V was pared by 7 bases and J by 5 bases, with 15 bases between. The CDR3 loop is CATNVGIRDQPQHF. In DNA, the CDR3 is TGTGCCACCAACGTGGGAATCCGCGATCAGCCCCAGCATTTT.

The CDR3 spells CASSRVGRGANQPQHF. As DNA, the CDR3 is TGCGCCAGCAGCCGGGTGGGGAGGGGAGCTAATCAGCCCCAGCATTTT. The chain recombines TRBV4-1 with TRBJ1-5; TRBD1 might be the D (5 bases). This CDR3 comprises 16 residues. V lost 4 bases to trimming and J lost 4 bases, with 17 bases between them. Germline values: CDR1 MGHRA, CDR2 YSYEKL.

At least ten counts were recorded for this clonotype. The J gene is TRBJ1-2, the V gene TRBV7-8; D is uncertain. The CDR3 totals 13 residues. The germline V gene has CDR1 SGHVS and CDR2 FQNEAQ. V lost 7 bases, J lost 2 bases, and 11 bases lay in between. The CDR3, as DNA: TGTGCCAGCAATCCTGGCGGAAACTATGGCTACACCTTC. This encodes CASNPGGNYGYTF.

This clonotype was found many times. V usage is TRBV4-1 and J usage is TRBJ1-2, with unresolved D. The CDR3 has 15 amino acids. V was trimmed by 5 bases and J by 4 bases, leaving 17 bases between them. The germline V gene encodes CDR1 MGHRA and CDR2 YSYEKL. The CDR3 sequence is CASSYAVGLTYGYTF. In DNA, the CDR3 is TGCGCCAGCAGCTATGCAGTTGGTTTGACCTATGGCTACACCTTC.

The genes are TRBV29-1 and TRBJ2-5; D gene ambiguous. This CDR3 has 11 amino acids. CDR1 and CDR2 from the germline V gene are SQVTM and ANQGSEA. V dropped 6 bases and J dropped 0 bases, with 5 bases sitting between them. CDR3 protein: CSVQNQETQYF. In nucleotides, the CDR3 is TGCAGCGTACAGAACCAAGAGACCCAGTACTTC.

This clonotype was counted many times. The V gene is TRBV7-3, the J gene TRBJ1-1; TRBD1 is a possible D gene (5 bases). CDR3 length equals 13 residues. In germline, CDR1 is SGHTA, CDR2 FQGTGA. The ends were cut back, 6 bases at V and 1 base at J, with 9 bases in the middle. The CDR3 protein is CASSGQGNTEAFF. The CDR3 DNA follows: TGTGCCAGCAGTGGCCAGGGGAACACTGAAGCTTTCTTT. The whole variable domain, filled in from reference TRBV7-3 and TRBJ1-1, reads GAGVSQTPSNKVTEKGKYVELRCDPISGHTALYWYRQSLGQGPEFLIYFQGTGAADDSGLPNDRFFAVRPEGSVSTLKIQRTERGDSAVYLCASSGQGNTEAFFGQGTRLTVV.

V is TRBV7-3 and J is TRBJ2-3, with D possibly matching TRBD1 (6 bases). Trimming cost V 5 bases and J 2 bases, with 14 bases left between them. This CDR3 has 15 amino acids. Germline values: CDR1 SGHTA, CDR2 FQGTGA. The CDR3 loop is CASSPSGDPTDTQYF. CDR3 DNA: TGTGCCAGCAGCCCCTCAGGGGACCCCACAGATACGCAGTATTTT.

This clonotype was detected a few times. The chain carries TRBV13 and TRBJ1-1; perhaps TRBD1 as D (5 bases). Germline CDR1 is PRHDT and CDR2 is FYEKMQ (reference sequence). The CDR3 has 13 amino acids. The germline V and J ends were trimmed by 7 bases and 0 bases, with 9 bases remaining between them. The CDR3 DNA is TGTGCCAGCACCTGGGGGGTGAACACTGAAGCTTTCTTT. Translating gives CASTWGVNTEAFF.

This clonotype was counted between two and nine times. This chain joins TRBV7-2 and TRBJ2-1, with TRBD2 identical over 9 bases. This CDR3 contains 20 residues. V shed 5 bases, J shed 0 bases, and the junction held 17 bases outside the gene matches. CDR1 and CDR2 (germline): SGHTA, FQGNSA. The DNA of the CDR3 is TGTGCCAGCAGCCCGAAGGGAGCGGGGGGATTTTACGCCTCCTACAATGAGCAGTTCTTC. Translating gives CASSPKGAGGFYASYNEQFF.

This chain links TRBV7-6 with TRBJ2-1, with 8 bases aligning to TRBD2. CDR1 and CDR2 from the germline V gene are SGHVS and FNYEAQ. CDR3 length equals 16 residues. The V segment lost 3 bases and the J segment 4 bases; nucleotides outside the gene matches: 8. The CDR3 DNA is TGTGCCAGCAGCTTGGAGTCAGCGGGAGCGTACAATGAGCAGTTCTTC. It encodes CASSLESAGAYNEQFF.

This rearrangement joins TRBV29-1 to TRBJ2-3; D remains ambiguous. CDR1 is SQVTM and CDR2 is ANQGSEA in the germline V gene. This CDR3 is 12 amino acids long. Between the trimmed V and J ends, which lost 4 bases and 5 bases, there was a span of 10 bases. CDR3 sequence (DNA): TGCAGCGTTGTGGGATATGGAGATACGCAGTATTTT. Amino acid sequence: CSVVGYGDTQYF.

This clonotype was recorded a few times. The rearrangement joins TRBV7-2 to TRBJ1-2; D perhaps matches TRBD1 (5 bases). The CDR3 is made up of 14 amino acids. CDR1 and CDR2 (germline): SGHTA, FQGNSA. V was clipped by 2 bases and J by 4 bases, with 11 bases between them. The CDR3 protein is CASSLSRQRYGYTF. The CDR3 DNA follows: TGTGCCAGCAGCTTATCGAGACAGCGCTATGGCTACACCTTC.

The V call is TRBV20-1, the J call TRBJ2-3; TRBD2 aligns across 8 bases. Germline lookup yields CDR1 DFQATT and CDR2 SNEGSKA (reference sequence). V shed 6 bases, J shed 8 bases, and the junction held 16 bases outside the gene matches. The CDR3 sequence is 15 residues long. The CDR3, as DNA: TGCAGTGCCAAGGGCCTAGCGGGCACCACTGGTACGCAGTATTTT. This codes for CSAKGLAGTTGTQYF.

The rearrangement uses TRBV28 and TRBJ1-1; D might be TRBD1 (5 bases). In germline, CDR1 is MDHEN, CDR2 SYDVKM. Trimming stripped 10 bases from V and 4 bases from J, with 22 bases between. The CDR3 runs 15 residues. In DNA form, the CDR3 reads TGTGCCATCCTTGATGGAGGCGGTGGGGGCACTGAAGCTTTCTTT. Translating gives CAILDGGGGGTEAFF.

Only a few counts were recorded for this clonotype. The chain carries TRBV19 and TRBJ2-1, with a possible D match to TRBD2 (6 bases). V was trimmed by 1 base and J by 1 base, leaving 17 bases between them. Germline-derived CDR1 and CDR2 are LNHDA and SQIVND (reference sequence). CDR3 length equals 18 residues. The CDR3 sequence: CASSIGLGPRGSYNEQFF. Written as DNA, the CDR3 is TGTGCCAGTAGTATAGGGTTGGGACCCCGGGGGTCCTACAATGAGCAGTTCTTC.